Below, 17 T cell receptor beta chains from the same sample are listed, as sequenced in a study of T cell responses to AZD1222 COVID-19 vaccine. Only in-frame clones appear in the TCRdb table, and some are missing; sequencing was by immunoSEQ multiplex PCR. The table records 100,000 to 150,000 clones, 80% to 90% of them present only once. The material sequenced was peripheral blood, taken on day 0 of AZD1222 vaccination. These receptors originate from an adult in good health.

This chain uses TRBV10-2 with TRBJ1-2, with TRBD1 as a possible D gene (5 bases). The CDR3 consists of 14 residues. Trimming removed 2 bases from V and 7 bases from J, with 14 bases in between. From germline, CDR1 is WSHSY and CDR2 SAAADI. CDR3 in DNA: TGCGCCAGCAGTGAGCCCCAGGGAAGGTTTGGCTACACCTTC. Protein sequence: CASSEPQGRFGYTF.

The CDR3 is CAWSIRGFNEKLFF. The CDR3 bases are TGTGCCTGGAGTATAAGAGGTTTTAATGAAAAACTGTTTTTT. The gene calls are TRBV30 and TRBJ1-4; D is ambiguous. The ends were cut back, 2 bases at V and 4 bases at J, with 11 bases in the middle. CDR1 is GTSNPN and CDR2 is SVGIG in the germline V gene (reference sequence). The CDR3 runs to 14 residues.

The V and J genes are TRBV18 and TRBJ1-2; TRBD1 matches at 10 bases. With V trimmed by 1 base and J by 4 bases, 9 bases remained unmatched. The CDR3 sequence is 17 residues long. Germline CDR1 KGHSH, CDR2 LQKENI. CDR3 residues: CASSPRKGQGSGYGYTF. The CDR3 nucleotides are TGTGCCAGCTCACCACGTAAGGGACAGGGGAGCGGCTATGGCTACACCTTC.

This rearrangement joins TRBV7-9 to TRBJ2-7, with D maybe TRBD1 (6 bases). The V gene's germline CDR1 is SEHNR and CDR2 FQNEAQ (reference sequence). V lost 5 bases and J lost 5, with 10 bases in between. The CDR3 runs 12 residues. The CDR3 bases are TGTGCCAGCAGCCCAGAGGGGGACGAGCAGTACTTC. Its protein is CASSPEGDEQYF.

The V gene is TRBV11-2, the J gene TRBJ1-2; TRBD1 agrees at 9 bases. Germline CDR1 reads SGHAT; CDR2 reads FQNNGV. This CDR3 region has 15 residues. The ends lost 6 bases at V and 8 bases at J; junction bases unmatched: 13. The CDR3 sequence is CASRSPRDRVGGYTF. CDR3 DNA sequence: TGTGCCAGCAGATCGCCCCGGGACAGGGTAGGCGGCTACACCTTC.

This chain links TRBV7-8 with TRBJ2-1; D is ambiguous. CDR1 is SGHVS and CDR2 is FQNEAQ in the germline V gene. V lost 4 bases and J 0 bases, leaving 10 bases between the germline ends. This CDR3 comprises 15 residues. Here the CDR3 DNA reads TGTGCCAGCAGCTCCAGGTTGAGCTCCTACAATGAGCAGTTCTTC. It encodes CASSSRLSSYNEQFF.

The chain couples TRBV7-9 to TRBJ2-7, with 9 bases that match TRBD1. The V and J ends lost 4 bases and 3 bases, in that order; junction bases with no gene match: 10. The CDR3 covers 16 residues. CDR1 SEHNR and CDR2 FQNEAQ come from the germline V gene (reference sequence). The DNA for the CDR3 is TGTGCCAGCAGCTCACCGGGACAGGGCACTTACTACGAGCAGTACTTC. This sequence encodes CASSSPGQGTYYEQYF.

The chain uses TRBV7-9 and TRBJ2-1, with TRBD2 matching over 12 bases. Germline-derived CDR1 and CDR2 are SEHNR and FQNEAQ (reference sequence). V was pared by 5 bases and J by 4 bases, with 3 bases of the junction left unmatched. The CDR3 loop spans 15 amino acids. The CDR3 region has the DNA TGTGCCAGCAGCCGGACTAGCGGGGAATACAATGAGCAGTTCTTC. Encoded protein: CASSRTSGEYNEQFF.

This clone came up once. The chain employs TRBV11-3 and TRBJ2-7; tentatively, D is TRBD1 (5 bases). V lost 5 bases, J lost 7 bases, and 18 bases lay in between. Germline V CDR1 and CDR2: SGHNT, YENEEA. This CDR3 contains 14 residues. The CDR3, as DNA: TGTGCCAGCAGCGGAACAGGAGTGGGCAAGGAGCAGTACTTC. Amino acids: CASSGTGVGKEQYF.

The gene calls are TRBV29-1 and TRBJ2-2, with D perhaps being TRBD1 or TRBD2 (5 bases each). CDR3 length equals 15 residues. Germline V gives CDR1 SQVTM, CDR2 ANQGSEA. Trimming took off 6 bases at V and 1 base at J, with 15 bases between the two ends. CDR3 region: CSVERVGENTGELFF. The CDR3 DNA reads TGCAGCGTGGAAAGGGTGGGGGAGAACACCGGGGAGCTGTTTTTT.

This chain joins TRBV6-4 and TRBJ2-5, with D perhaps TRBD1 (6 bases). Germline V gene data show CDR1 as MRHNA and CDR2 as SNTAGT. This CDR3 contains 13 residues. V shed 8 bases and J shed 2 bases, with 12 bases lying between them. The CDR3 DNA sequence: TGTGCCAGCCCGGACAGATATCAAGAGACCCAGTACTTC. As protein: CASPDRYQETQYF.

This clone appeared a single time. CDR3 nucleotide sequence: TGTGCCAGCAGCTTAGAACTCAGGGAGACCCAGTACTTC. Its protein product is CASSLELRETQYF. This chain uses TRBV7-3 with TRBJ2-5; D uncertain. Trimming pared 2 bases from V and 5 bases from J, leaving 9 bases between. This CDR3 spans 13 amino acids. CDR1 SGHTA and CDR2 FQGTGA come from the germline V gene.

The chain is built from TRBV11-2 and TRBJ1-3, with TRBD1 identical over 7 bases. The junction had 8 bases not matched to a gene; V was cut back by 4 bases and J by 2 bases. Germline V lookup: CDR1 SGHAT, CDR2 FQNNGV. This CDR3 contains 16 residues. CDR3 nucleotide sequence: TGTGCCAGCAGCTGGGCGGACAGGATCACTGGAAACACCATATATTTT. Amino acids: CASSWADRITGNTIYF. Looking up the rest from reference TRBV11-2 and TRBJ1-3 gives the full variable domain: EAGVAQSPRYKIIEKRQSVAFWCNPISGHATLYWYQQILGQGPKLLIQFQNNGVVDDSQLPKDRFSAERLKGVDSTLKIQPAKLEDSAVYLCASSWADRITGNTIYFGEGSWLTVV.

In its sample, this clone was seen once. V is TRBV6-6 and J is TRBJ2-7; no clear D gene. Germline CDR1 MNHNY, CDR2 SVGAGI (reference sequence). Trimming shortened V by 2 bases and J by 3 bases, and 5 bases separated the two germline ends. The CDR3 runs 12 residues. The CDR3 region is CASSYVGYEQYF. The DNA of the CDR3 is TGTGCCAGCAGTTACGTGGGCTACGAGCAGTACTTC.

The chain has TRBV29-1 and TRBJ2-7; 10 bases are shared with TRBD2. There are 11 residues in the CDR3. CDR1 is SQVTM, CDR2 ANQGSEA, per germline. Losses at the gene ends were 7 bases for V and 6 bases for J; bases not matched to a gene: 3. DNA of the CDR3: TGCAGCGGAGCGGGGGGGAGCGAGCAGTACTTC. Translated: CSGAGGSEQYF.

The chain couples TRBV3-1 (or the pseudogene TRBV3-2) to TRBJ1-4; 7 bases fit TRBD1. This CDR3 region has 17 residues. CDR1 is LGHDT, CDR2 YNNKEL, per germline (reference sequence). V dropped 1 base and J dropped 5; count of bases not matched to a gene: 10. The CDR3 DNA sequence: TGTGCCAGCAGCCAAGTCCCCGACAGGGCCCAAAATGAAAAACTGTTTTTT. Translated: CASSQVPDRAQNEKLFF.

The chain has TRBV6-5 and TRBJ2-3, with D perhaps matching TRBD2 (7 bases). Trimming left V 7 bases short and J 2 bases short, with 16 bases between. Germline V gene lookup returns CDR1 MNHEY and CDR2 SVGAGI. The CDR3 is 15 residues long. CDR3 sequence: CASKRDTELTDTQYF. The CDR3 DNA reads as TGTGCCAGCAAGCGGGACACAGAACTCACAGATACGCAGTATTTT.